The 19 T cell receptor beta chains reported below all come from one sample, sequenced in a study of cytotoxic CD8 clonotypes in ibrutinib-treated CLL. Profiling relied on immunoSEQ multiplex PCR, and the TCRdb table lists in-frame clones only, not all of them. The data show 68,000 or so clones, 68% seen once. The sample was PBMCs, taken after 12 months of ibrutinib treatment. The receptors here all came from a human donor with chronic lymphocytic leukemia.

The genes are TRBV27 and TRBJ1-1; a possible D gene is TRBD1 (6 bases). Trimming cost V 5 bases and J 4 bases, with 14 bases left between them. The CDR3 runs to 14 residues. Germline V gene data show CDR1 as MNHEY and CDR2 as SMNVEV (reference sequence). CDR3 residues: CASSLNRVPTEAFF. As DNA, the CDR3 is TGTGCCAGCAGTCTGAACAGGGTGCCCACTGAAGCTTTCTTT.

This rearrangement joins TRBV5-1 to TRBJ2-3; D might be TRBD2 (5 bases). Per germline, CDR1 SGHRS and CDR2 YFSETQ. V gave up 1 base and J gave up 4 bases, with 16 bases separating them. This CDR3 is built from 16 residues. The CDR3 sequence is CASSLWGNEGADTQYF. CDR3 DNA: TGCGCCAGCAGCTTGTGGGGAAACGAGGGCGCAGATACGCAGTATTTT. Full variable domain (outside the CDR3, taken from reference TRBV5-1 and TRBJ2-3): KAGVTQTPRYLIKTRGQQVTLSCSPISGHRSVSWYQQTPGQGLQFLFEYFSETQRNKGNFPGRFSGRQFSNSRSEMNVSTLELGDSALYLCASSLWGNEGADTQYFGPGTRLTVL.

This chain joins TRBV11-2 and TRBJ2-3; the D call may be TRBD1 or TRBD2 (5 bases each). Germline V CDR1 and CDR2: SGHAT, FQNNGV. CDR3 length: 15 amino acids. Trimming left V 3 bases short and J 2 bases short, with 12 bases between. CDR3 sequence: CASSFGTPPTDTQYF. CDR3 DNA: TGTGCCAGCAGCTTCGGGACCCCCCCCACAGATACGCAGTATTTT.

The J gene is TRBJ1-2, the V gene TRBV2, with TRBD1 identical over 9 bases. J lost 2 bases, V lost 6 bases, and 7 bases had no gene match. In germline, CDR1 is SNHLY, CDR2 FYNNEI. This CDR3 is 15 amino acids long. CDR3 loop: CASRGGQGINYGYTF. CDR3 in DNA: TGTGCCAGCAGAGGAGGACAGGGGATCAACTATGGCTACACCTTC.

The chain uses TRBV7-9 and TRBJ1-1; the D is unclear. The germline V and J ends were trimmed by 6 bases and 5 bases, with 7 bases remaining between them. CDR1 is SEHNR, CDR2 FQNEAQ, per germline (reference sequence). The CDR3 is 11 amino acids. DNA for the CDR3: TGTGCCAGCAGGGAGAGGACTGAAGCTTTCTTT. Encoded protein: CASRERTEAFF.

The rearrangement uses TRBV19 and TRBJ2-7; D may be TRBD1 (5 bases). The CDR3 sequence is 16 residues long. Germline assignment: CDR1 LNHDA and CDR2 SQIVND (reference sequence). V was shortened by 4 bases and J by 5 bases, with 21 bases between the two germline ends. Written as DNA, the CDR3 is TGTGCCAGTAGTACAAAGACAGCCCAGGGAAGCCACGAGCAGTACTTC. Its protein product is CASSTKTAQGSHEQYF.

The rearrangement uses TRBV5-6 and TRBJ1-5, with D possibly being TRBD1 (6 bases). The germline CDR1 and CDR2 sequences are SGHDT and YYEEEE. Trimming left V 4 bases short and J 2 bases short, with 13 bases between. This CDR3 contains 15 residues. CDR3 region: CASSNTGLRNQPQHF. In DNA, the CDR3 is TGTGCCAGCAGCAATACAGGGTTGCGCAATCAGCCCCAGCATTTT.

This chain joins TRBV14 and TRBJ2-7; D is ambiguous. Germline V lookup: CDR1 SGHDN, CDR2 FVKESK. This CDR3 is built from 12 residues. V lost 5 bases and J 2 bases, leaving 7 bases between the germline ends. The chain's CDR3 is CASSERPYEQYF. The CDR3 bases are TGTGCCAGCAGCGAGAGACCCTACGAGCAGTACTTC.

The genes are TRBV7-2 and TRBJ2-3; D is unresolved. The CDR3 has 14 residues. Germline V gives CDR1 SGHTA, CDR2 FQGNSA. With 1 base removed from V and 1 base from J, the gap between germline ends came to 6 bases. CDR3 protein: CASSLGVGTDTQYF. The CDR3 nucleotides read TGTGCCAGCAGCTTAGGGGTCGGCACAGATACGCAGTATTTT.

The sample holds a few counts of this clone. The chain carries TRBV11-1 and TRBJ2-1; D remains unclear. The V end lost 6 bases, the J end lost 10 bases, and 16 bases lay between the germline ends. The CDR3 runs 13 residues. From germline, CDR1 is SGHAT and CDR2 FQDESV (reference sequence). Here the CDR3 DNA reads TGTGCCAGCAGACGAAATTCCCCCGGGGAGCAGTTCTTC. As protein: CASRRNSPGEQFF.

The chain employs TRBV5-1 and TRBJ2-5, with D uncertain. In germline, CDR1 is SGHRS, CDR2 YFSETQ. This CDR3 has 13 amino acids. Trimming took 4 bases from V and 8 from J, leaving 15 bases between them. CDR3 sequence reads: CASSTADTITQYF. The CDR3 nucleotides are TGCGCCAGCAGCACCGCCGACACAATTACCCAGTACTTC. Based on the CDR3 plus reference TRBV5-1 and TRBJ2-5, the full variable domain is KAGVTQTPRYLIKTRGQQVTLSCSPISGHRSVSWYQQTPGQGLQFLFEYFSETQRNKGNFPGRFSGRQFSNSRSEMNVSTLELGDSALYLCASSTADTITQYFGPGTRLLVL.

The V gene is TRBV29-1, the J gene TRBJ2-3, with D possibly TRBD1 on 6 matching bases. The V end lost 4 bases, the J end lost 0 bases, and 11 bases lay between the germline ends. The CDR3 consists of 14 residues. Germline V gene lookup returns CDR1 SQVTM and CDR2 ANQGSEA. The CDR3: CSVGIGQSTDTQYF. The CDR3 DNA follows: TGCAGCGTTGGGATTGGACAGAGCACAGATACGCAGTATTTT.

The gene calls are TRBV30 and TRBJ2-3; 12 bases fit TRBD2. Germline V gives CDR1 GTSNPN, CDR2 SVGIG (reference sequence). V lost 0 bases, J lost 5 bases, and 12 bases stayed unmatched. This CDR3 contains 18 residues. As DNA, the CDR3 is TGTGCCTGGAGTGTAGGTCGGGCTAGCGGGGGGGCAAGAGATACGCAGTATTTT. It is translated as CAWSVGRASGGARDTQYF.

In its sample, this clone was seen once. The chain couples TRBV10-3 to TRBJ1-5, with D possibly matching TRBD1 (6 bases). CDR1 ENHRY and CDR2 SYGVKD come from the germline V gene. The CDR3 has 15 amino acids. V was trimmed by 2 bases and J by 5 bases, leaving 13 bases between them. CDR3 residues: CAISENGGGDQPQHF. CDR3 nucleotides: TGTGCCATCAGTGAGAACGGAGGGGGGGATCAGCCCCAGCATTTT.

CDR3 bases: TGTGCCAGCAGCCCTACCGGTGTTTCTCCCGGCACTGAAGCTTTCTTT. This gives the protein CASSPTGVSPGTEAFF. The chain carries TRBV27 and TRBJ1-1, with no clear D. Per germline, CDR1 MNHEY and CDR2 SMNVEV (reference sequence). There are 16 residues in the CDR3. Trimming cost V 6 bases and J 4 bases, with 21 bases left between them.

This sequence joins TRBV6-1 and TRBJ1-2; D not certain. The CDR3 loop spans 12 amino acids. Germline loops: CDR1 MNHNS, CDR2 SASEGT. V lost 4 bases and J lost 9, with 12 bases in between. The CDR3 bases are TGTGCCAGCAGTGGCGGGCCGCCAAGCTACACCTTC. Amino acid sequence: CASSGGPPSYTF.

This clone was counted only a few times. The chain uses TRBV10-3 and TRBJ1-6, with D perhaps matching TRBD1 (5 bases). In germline, CDR1 is ENHRY, CDR2 SYGVKD. The CDR3 length is 14 residues. The germline V and J ends were trimmed by 2 bases and 10 bases, with 12 bases remaining between them. The CDR3 sequence is CAISERGWMSPLHF. The CDR3 DNA reads as TGTGCCATCAGTGAGCGGGGGTGGATGTCACCCCTCCACTTT.

V and J are TRBV5-1 and TRBJ1-1; no reliable D call. Germline values: CDR1 SGHRS, CDR2 YFSETQ. This CDR3 contains 15 residues. Deletions cut 2 bases from V and 0 bases from J, with 11 bases between. CDR3 DNA sequence: TGCGCCAGCAGCTTCCTCTCGGCGATGAACACTGAAGCTTTCTTT. Its protein product is CASSFLSAMNTEAFF.

The J gene is TRBJ2-6, the V gene TRBV5-1; weak D call: TRBD1 (6 bases). The germline V and J ends were trimmed by 4 bases and 1 base, with 15 bases remaining between them. Looked up from germline, CDR1 is SGHRS and CDR2 is YFSETQ. The CDR3 is made up of 17 amino acids. CDR3 nucleotide sequence: TGCGCCAGCAGCAGGACAGAGAGCGTATCTGGGGCCAACGTCCTGACTTTC. Translating it yields CASSRTESVSGANVLTF. Variable domain in full (rest from reference TRBV5-1 and TRBJ2-6): KAGVTQTPRYLIKTRGQQVTLSCSPISGHRSVSWYQQTPGQGLQFLFEYFSETQRNKGNFPGRFSGRQFSNSRSEMNVSTLELGDSALYLCASSRTESVSGANVLTFGAGSRLTVL.